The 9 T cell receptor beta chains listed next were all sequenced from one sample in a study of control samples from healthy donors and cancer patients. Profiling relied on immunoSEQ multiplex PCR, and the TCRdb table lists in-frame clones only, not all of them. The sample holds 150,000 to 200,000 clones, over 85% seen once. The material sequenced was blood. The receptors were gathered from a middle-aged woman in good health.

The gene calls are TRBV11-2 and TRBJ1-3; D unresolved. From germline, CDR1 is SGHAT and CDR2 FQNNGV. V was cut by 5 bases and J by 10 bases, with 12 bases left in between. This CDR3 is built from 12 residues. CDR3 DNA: TGTGCCAGCAGCCAAGGACGGGCAACCATATATTTT. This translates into CASSQGRATIYF.

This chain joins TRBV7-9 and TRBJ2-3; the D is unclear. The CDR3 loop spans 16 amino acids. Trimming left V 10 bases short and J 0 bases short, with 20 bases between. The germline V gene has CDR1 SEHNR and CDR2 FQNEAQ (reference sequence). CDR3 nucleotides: TGTGCCACTCCCCCGCCTATAGTGGCAAGCACAGATACGCAGTATTTT. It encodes CATPPPIVASTDTQYF.

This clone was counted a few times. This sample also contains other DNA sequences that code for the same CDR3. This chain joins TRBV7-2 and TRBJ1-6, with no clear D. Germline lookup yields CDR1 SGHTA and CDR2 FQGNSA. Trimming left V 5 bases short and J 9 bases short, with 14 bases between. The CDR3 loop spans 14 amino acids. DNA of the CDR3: TGTGCCAGCAGCCCCGCCCCTCGGAGTTCACCCCTCCACTTT. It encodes CASSPAPRSSPLHF.

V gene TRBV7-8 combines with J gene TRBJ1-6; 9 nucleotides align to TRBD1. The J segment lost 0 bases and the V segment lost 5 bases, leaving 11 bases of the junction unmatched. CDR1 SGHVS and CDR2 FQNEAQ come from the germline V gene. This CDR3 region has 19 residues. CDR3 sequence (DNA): TGTGCCAGCAGCCCTCGACAGGGGGTTTTTAGCTCCTATAATTCACCCCTCCACTTT. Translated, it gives CASSPRQGVFSSYNSPLHF.

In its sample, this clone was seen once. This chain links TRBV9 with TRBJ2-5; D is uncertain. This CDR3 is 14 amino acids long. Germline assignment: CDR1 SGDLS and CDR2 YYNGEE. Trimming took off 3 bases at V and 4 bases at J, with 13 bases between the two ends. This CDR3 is CASSETPDGETQYF. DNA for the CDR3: TGTGCCAGCAGCGAGACTCCCGACGGAGAGACCCAGTACTTC.

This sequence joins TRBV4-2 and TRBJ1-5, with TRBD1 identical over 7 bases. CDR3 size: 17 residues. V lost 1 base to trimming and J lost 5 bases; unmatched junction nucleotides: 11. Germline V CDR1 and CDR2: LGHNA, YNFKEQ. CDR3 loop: CASSQVPTGQPHQPQHF. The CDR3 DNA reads TGTGCCAGCAGCCAAGTTCCGACGGGACAGCCCCATCAGCCCCAGCATTTT.

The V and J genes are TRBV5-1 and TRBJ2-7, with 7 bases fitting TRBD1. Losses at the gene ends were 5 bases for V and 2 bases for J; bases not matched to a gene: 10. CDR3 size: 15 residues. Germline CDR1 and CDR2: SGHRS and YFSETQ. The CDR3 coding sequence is TGCGCCAGCAGGGACGGCAGGGGGATAACCTACGAGCAGTACTTC. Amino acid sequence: CASRDGRGITYEQYF.

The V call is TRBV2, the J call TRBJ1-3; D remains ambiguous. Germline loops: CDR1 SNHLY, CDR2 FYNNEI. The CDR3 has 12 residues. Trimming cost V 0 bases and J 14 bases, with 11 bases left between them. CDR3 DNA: TGTGCCAGCAGTGAAGCCCGTAAGAGATTATATTTT. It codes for CASSEARKRLYF.

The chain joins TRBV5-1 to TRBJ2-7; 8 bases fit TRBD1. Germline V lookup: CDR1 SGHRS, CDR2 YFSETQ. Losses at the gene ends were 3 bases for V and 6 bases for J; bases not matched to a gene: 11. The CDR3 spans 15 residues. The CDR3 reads CASSWVGQGSGEQYF. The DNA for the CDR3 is TGCGCCAGCAGCTGGGTTGGACAGGGTAGTGGCGAGCAGTACTTC.